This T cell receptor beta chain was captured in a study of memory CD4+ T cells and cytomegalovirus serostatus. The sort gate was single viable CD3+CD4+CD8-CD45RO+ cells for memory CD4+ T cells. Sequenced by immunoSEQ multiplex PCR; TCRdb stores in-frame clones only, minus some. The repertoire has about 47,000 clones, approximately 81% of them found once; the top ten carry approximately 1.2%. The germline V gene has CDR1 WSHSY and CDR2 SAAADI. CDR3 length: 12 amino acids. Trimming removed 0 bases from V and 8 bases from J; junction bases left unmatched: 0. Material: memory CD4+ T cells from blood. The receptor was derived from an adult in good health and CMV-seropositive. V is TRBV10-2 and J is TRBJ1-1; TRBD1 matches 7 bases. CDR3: CASSESQGEAFF. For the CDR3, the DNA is TGCGCCAGCAGTGAGTCACAGGGGGAAGCTTTCTTT.